Listed here are 3 T cell receptor beta chains from one sample, sequenced in a study of PD-1 blockade in classical Hodgkin lymphoma. Data came from immunoSEQ multiplex PCR; TCRdb stores just in-frame clones and leaves some out. The sample holds just under 20,000 clones, approximately 83% seen once. The time point denotes: newly diagnosed, previously untreated cHL patient sample. Isolation of CD4+ T cells from thawed PBMCs was performed by magnetic negative selection. Sequences were obtained from CD4+ T cells from blood. The receptors come from a human donor with classical Hodgkin lymphoma.

V is TRBV27 and J is TRBJ2-7; D is perhaps TRBD2 (6 bases). Germline CDR1 MNHEY, CDR2 SMNVEV (reference sequence). This CDR3 is built from 15 residues. V was shortened by 5 bases and J by 2 bases, with 16 bases between the two germline ends. The CDR3 loop reads CASSLRGGITYEQYF. CDR3 DNA: TGTGCCAGCAGTCTGCGGGGCGGGATAACCTACGAGCAGTACTTC.

This sequence joins TRBV7-2 and TRBJ1-1; D not resolved. Germline CDR1 and CDR2: SGHTA and FQGNSA. V lost 5 bases, J lost 0 bases, and 10 bases lay in between. The CDR3 sequence is 14 residues long. The chain's CDR3 is CASSAGYMNTEAFF. In DNA form, the CDR3 reads TGTGCCAGCAGCGCGGGATACATGAACACTGAAGCTTTCTTT.

The CDR3 bases are TGTGCCAGTAGCCAAACCCCTAGGGTGCTTGAGCAGTTCTTC. Translated: CASSQTPRVLEQFF. This rearrangement joins TRBV19 to TRBJ2-1; no reliable D call. The CDR3 contains 14 residues. Deletions cut 6 bases from V and 9 bases from J, with 18 bases between. From germline, CDR1 is LNHDA and CDR2 SQIVND (reference sequence).